One and the same sample provided the 14 T cell receptor beta chains below, sequenced in a study of PD-L1 blockade in urothelial cancer. Clones were read by immunoSEQ multiplex PCR, and TCRdb kept only the in-frame ones, dropping some. The sample yields approximately 79,000 clones, around four fifths seen once. Time point here: pretreatment peripheral blood. This sample comprised PBMCs, obtained around atezolizumab (anti-PD-L1) treatment. The source of these receptors is a middle-aged man with urothelial cancer.

V usage is TRBV28 and J usage is TRBJ2-1; 9 bases align to TRBD1. The V gene end was trimmed by 3 bases and the J gene end by 8 bases; junction bases not matched to a gene: 8. CDR1 and CDR2 from the germline V gene are MDHEN and SYDVKM. This CDR3 region has 15 residues. The CDR3 DNA reads TGTGCCAGCAGTTTCGGGACAGGGCCGTTCCATGAGCAGTTCTTC. The encoded protein is CASSFGTGPFHEQFF.

This clone was found many times. The rearrangement uses TRBV5-1 and TRBJ2-2; 7 nucleotides align to TRBD1. The CDR3 consists of 15 residues. In germline, CDR1 is SGHRS, CDR2 YFSETQ. With 1 base clipped from V and 5 bases from J, the junction kept 5 bases outside the gene matches. The CDR3 region is CASSLMTGRTGELFF. The CDR3 nucleotides are TGCGCCAGCAGCTTGATGACAGGGCGGACCGGGGAGCTGTTTTTT.

This clone was observed a handful of times. V gene TRBV4-2 combines with J gene TRBJ2-5; 7 bases map to TRBD2. Per the germline V gene, CDR1 is LGHNA and CDR2 is YNFKEQ. The CDR3 runs to 17 residues. The ends lost 0 bases at V and 2 bases at J; junction bases unmatched: 9. The CDR3 coding sequence is TGTGCCAGCAGCCAAGATCAAGGAGCGGGGACGCAAGAGACCCAGTACTTC. Encoded protein: CASSQDQGAGTQETQYF.

This clone appeared a few times. V gene TRBV4-1 combines with J gene TRBJ1-3; 7 positions match TRBD1. The junction had 5 bases not matched to a gene; V was cut back by 2 bases and J by 4 bases. This CDR3 is 15 amino acids long. Per the germline V gene, CDR1 is MGHRA and CDR2 is YSYEKL. CDR3 nucleotide sequence: TGCGCCAGCAGCCAAAACCGGGACAGCGGAAACACCATATATTTT. Translating gives CASSQNRDSGNTIYF.

J is TRBJ2-3 and V is TRBV11-3; D call uncertain. Trimming removed 2 bases at V and 2 bases at J, with 8 bases between. The CDR3 has 14 amino acids. CDR1 and CDR2 (germline): SGHNT, YENEEA. The CDR3 region has the DNA TGTGCCAGCAGCTTATCCCAGTACACAGATACGCAGTATTTT. It yields the protein CASSLSQYTDTQYF.

This chain joins TRBV15 and TRBJ2-5, with D possibly TRBD1 on 6 matching bases. CDR1 is LNHNV and CDR2 is YYDKDF in the germline V gene (reference sequence). The length of the CDR3 is 15 residues. V was trimmed by 5 bases and J by 1 base, leaving 14 bases between them. The CDR3 loop is CATSGTRTAQETQYF. In nucleotides, the CDR3 is TGTGCCACCAGCGGAACGCGGACAGCCCAAGAGACCCAGTACTTC.

The table lists this clone with a count of one. The gene calls are TRBV14 and TRBJ2-1, with D tentatively TRBD2 (6 bases). The CDR3 length is 13 residues. From germline, CDR1 is SGHDN and CDR2 FVKESK. V dropped 0 bases and J dropped 10 bases, with 10 bases sitting between them. CDR3 residues: CASSQDLAGEQFF. The CDR3 DNA is TGTGCCAGCAGCCAAGATCTGGCGGGGGAGCAGTTCTTC.

CDR3 region: CASSSYRGSVGYTF. The CDR3 coding sequence is TGTGCCAGCAGTTCCTACAGGGGCTCGGTCGGCTACACCTTC. The chain joins TRBV6-5 to TRBJ1-2, with 7 bases identical to TRBD1. Germline CDR1 is MNHEY and CDR2 is SVGAGI. The length of the CDR3 is 14 residues. V shed 4 bases, J shed 8 bases, and the junction held 10 bases outside the gene matches.

The chain employs TRBV27 and TRBJ2-4, with TRBD1 as a possible D gene (6 bases). Germline values: CDR1 MNHEY, CDR2 SMNVEV (reference sequence). The ends were cut back, 8 bases at V and 1 base at J, with 18 bases in the middle. The CDR3 is 16 amino acids. This CDR3 is CASRDTRVSAKNIQYF. DNA for the CDR3: TGTGCCAGCCGGGACACCAGGGTTTCGGCCAAAAACATTCAGTACTTC.

This clone was seen a few times. The chain recombines TRBV6-5 with TRBJ2-1, with D hard to call. The CDR3 runs 13 residues. Trimming took off 0 bases at V and 7 bases at J, with 7 bases between the two ends. Germline V gene sequence: CDR1 MNHEY, CDR2 SVGAGI. CDR3 loop: CASSYSTGNEQFF. The CDR3 DNA reads as TGTGCCAGCAGTTACTCGACTGGGAATGAGCAGTTCTTC.

Here the CDR3 reads CASSFSGSSYNEQFF. The CDR3 DNA follows: TGTGCCAGCAGTTTTAGCGGAAGCTCCTACAATGAGCAGTTCTTC. The V and J genes are TRBV27 and TRBJ2-1; maybe TRBD2 (6 bases). This CDR3 has 15 residues. The V gene lost 3 bases and the J gene lost 0 bases, with 9 bases spanning the gap. The germline gives CDR1 MNHEY, CDR2 SMNVEV (reference sequence).

The sample holds a few counts of this clone. V gene TRBV27 combines with J gene TRBJ2-7; 7 nucleotides line up with TRBD1. Germline V gene data show CDR1 as MNHEY and CDR2 as SMNVEV (reference sequence). Trimming took 6 bases from V and 2 from J; bases not matched to a gene: 1. This CDR3 is built from 12 residues. The CDR3 bases are TGTGCCAGCAGCGACAGGGCCTACGAGCAGTACTTC. Translation: CASSDRAYEQYF.

V and J are TRBV29-1 and TRBJ2-3; no definite D call. CDR3 size: 14 residues. Germline values: CDR1 SQVTM, CDR2 ANQGSEA. Trimming removed 4 bases at V and 6 bases at J, with 17 bases between. The CDR3 DNA reads as TGCAGCGTTGCTTGGGCTGGCAGCCAGGATACGCAGTATTTT. Its protein product is CSVAWAGSQDTQYF.

This chain links TRBV4-1 with TRBJ1-5; D may be TRBD1 (5 bases). Trimming pared 1 base from V and 3 bases from J, leaving 7 bases between. CDR1 MGHRA and CDR2 YSYEKL come from the germline V gene. The CDR3 consists of 14 residues. CDR3 coding DNA: TGCGCCAGCAGCCAAGGGACACCCAATCAGCCCCAGCATTTT. It encodes CASSQGTPNQPQHF.